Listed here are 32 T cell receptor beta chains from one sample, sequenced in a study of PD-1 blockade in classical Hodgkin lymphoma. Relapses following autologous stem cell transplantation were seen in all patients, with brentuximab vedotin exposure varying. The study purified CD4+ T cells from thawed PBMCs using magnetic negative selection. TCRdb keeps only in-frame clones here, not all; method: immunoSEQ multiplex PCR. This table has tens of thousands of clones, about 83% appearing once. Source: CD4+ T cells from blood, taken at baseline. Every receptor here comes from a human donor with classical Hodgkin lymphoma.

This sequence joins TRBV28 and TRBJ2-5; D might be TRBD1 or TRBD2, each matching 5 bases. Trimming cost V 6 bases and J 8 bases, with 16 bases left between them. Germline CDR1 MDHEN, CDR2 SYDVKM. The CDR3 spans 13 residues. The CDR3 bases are TGTGCCAGCAGATCCGGGACCCCCCAAACCCAGTACTTC. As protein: CASRSGTPQTQYF.

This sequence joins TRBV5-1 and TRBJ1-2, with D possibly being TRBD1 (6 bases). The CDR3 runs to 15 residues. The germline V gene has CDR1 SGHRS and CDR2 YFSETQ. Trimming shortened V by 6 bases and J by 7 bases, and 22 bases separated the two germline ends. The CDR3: CASTETTGGLAGYTF. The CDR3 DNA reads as TGCGCCAGCACTGAAACGACAGGAGGCTTGGCTGGCTACACCTTC.

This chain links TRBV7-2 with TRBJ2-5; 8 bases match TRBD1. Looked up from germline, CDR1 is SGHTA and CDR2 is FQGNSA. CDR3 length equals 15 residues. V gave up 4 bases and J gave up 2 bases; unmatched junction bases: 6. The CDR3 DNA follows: TGTGCCAGCAGCTGGACAGGGCCTTCTCAAGAGACCCAGTACTTC. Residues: CASSWTGPSQETQYF. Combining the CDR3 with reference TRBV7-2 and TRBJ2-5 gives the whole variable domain GAGVSQSPSNKVTEKGKDVELRCDPISGHTALYWYRQSLGQGLEFLIYFQGNSAPDKSGLPSDRFSAERTGGSVSTLTIQRTQQEDSAVYLCASSWTGPSQETQYFGPGTRLLVL.

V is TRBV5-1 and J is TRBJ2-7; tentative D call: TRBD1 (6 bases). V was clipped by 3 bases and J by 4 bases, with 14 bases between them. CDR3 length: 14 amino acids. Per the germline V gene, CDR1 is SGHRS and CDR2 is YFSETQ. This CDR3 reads CASSSGQTLYEQYF. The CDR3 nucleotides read TGCGCCAGCAGCTCAGGACAGACCTTGTACGAGCAGTACTTC.

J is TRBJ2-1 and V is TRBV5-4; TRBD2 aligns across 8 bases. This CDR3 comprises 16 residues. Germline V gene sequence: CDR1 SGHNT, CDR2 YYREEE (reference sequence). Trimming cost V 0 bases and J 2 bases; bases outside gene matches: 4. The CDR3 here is CASSLVAGTTYNEQFF. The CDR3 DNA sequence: TGTGCCAGCAGCTTGGTAGCGGGGACCACCTACAATGAGCAGTTCTTC.

CDR3 nucleotide sequence: TGTGCCAGCAGTGCGGGACACCTGAACACTGAAGCTTTCTTT. Amino acid sequence: CASSAGHLNTEAFF. The V gene is TRBV2, the J gene TRBJ1-1; maybe TRBD1 (6 bases). The CDR3 loop spans 14 amino acids. The germline V gene has CDR1 SNHLY and CDR2 FYNNEI. V lost 4 bases, J lost 0 bases, and 9 bases lay in between.

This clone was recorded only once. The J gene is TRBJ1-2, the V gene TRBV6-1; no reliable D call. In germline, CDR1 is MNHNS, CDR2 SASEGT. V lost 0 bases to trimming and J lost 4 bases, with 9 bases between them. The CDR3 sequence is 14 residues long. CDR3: CASSEASGPYGYTF. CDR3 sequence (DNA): TGTGCCAGCAGTGAAGCATCAGGACCCTATGGCTACACCTTC.

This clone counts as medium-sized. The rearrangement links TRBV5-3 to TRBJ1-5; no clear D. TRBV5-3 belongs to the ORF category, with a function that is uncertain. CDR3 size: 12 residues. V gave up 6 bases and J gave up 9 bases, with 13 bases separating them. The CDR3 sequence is CARTQERAPQHF. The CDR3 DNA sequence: TGTGCCAGAACCCAGGAGAGGGCGCCCCAGCATTTT.

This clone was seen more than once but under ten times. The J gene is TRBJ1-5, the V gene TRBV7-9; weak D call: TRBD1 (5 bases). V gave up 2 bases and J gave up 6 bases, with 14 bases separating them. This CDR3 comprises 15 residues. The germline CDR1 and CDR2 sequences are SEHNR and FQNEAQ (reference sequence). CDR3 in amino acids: CASSLQGQGTQPQHF. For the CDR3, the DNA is TGTGCCAGCAGCTTACAGGGTCAGGGAACTCAGCCCCAGCATTTT.

The CDR3 nucleotides read TGTGCCAGCAGTTACTTGGGTGGCTACACCTTC. It yields the protein CASSYLGGYTF. The rearrangement links TRBV6-5 to TRBJ1-2; D remains unclear. CDR3 size: 11 residues. Germline-derived CDR1 and CDR2 are MNHEY and SVGAGI. The V end lost 1 base, the J end lost 7 bases, and 4 bases lay between the germline ends.

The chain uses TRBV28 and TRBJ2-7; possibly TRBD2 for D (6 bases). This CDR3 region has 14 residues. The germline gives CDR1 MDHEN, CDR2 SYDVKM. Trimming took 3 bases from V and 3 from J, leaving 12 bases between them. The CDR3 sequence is CASSLEGLVYEQYF. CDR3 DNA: TGTGCCAGCAGTTTGGAGGGTTTGGTCTACGAGCAGTACTTC.

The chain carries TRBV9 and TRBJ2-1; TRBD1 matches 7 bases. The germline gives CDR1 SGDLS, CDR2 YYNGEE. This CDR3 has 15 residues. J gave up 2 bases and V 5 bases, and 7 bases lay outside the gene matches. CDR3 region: CASSRTGLAYNEQFF. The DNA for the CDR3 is TGTGCCAGCAGTCGGACAGGTTTAGCCTACAATGAGCAGTTCTTC.

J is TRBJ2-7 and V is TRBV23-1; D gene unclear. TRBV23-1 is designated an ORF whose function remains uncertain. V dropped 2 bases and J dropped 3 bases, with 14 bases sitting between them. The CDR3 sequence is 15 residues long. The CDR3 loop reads CASSQRPNSNYEQYF. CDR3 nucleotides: TGCGCCAGCAGTCAAAGGCCTAACAGTAACTACGAGCAGTACTTC.

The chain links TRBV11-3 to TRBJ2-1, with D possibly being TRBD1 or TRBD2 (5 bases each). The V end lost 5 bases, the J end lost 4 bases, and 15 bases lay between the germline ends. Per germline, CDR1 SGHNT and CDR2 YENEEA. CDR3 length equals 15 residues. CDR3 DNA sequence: TGTGCCAGCAGCCAAGGGACCTCGGGTTACAATGAGCAGTTCTTC. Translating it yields CASSQGTSGYNEQFF.

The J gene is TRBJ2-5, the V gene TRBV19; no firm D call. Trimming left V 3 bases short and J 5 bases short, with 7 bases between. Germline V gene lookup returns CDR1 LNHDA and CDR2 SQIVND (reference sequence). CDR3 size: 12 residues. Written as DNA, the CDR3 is TGTGCCAGTAGTATGGGGTGGGAGACCCAGTACTTC. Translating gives CASSMGWETQYF.

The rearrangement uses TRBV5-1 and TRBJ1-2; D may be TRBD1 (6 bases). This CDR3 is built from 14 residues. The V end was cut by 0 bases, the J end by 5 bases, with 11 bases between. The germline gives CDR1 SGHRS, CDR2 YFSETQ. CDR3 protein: CASSLAGEEYGYTF. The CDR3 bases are TGCGCCAGCAGCTTGGCAGGGGAAGAATATGGCTACACCTTC.

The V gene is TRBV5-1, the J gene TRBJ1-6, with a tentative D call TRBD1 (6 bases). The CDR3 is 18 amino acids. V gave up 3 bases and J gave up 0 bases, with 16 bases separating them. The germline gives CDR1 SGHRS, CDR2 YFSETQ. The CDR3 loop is CASSYKDSWSSYNSPLHF. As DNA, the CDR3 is TGCGCCAGCAGCTACAAGGACAGTTGGAGCTCCTATAATTCACCCCTCCACTTT.

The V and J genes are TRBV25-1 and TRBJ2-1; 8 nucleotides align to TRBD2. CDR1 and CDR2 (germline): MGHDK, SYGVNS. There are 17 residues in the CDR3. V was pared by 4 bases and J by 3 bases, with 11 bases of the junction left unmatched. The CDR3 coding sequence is TGTGCCAGCAGTGCTTGGGGAAGCGGGGGTAGCTACAATGAGCAGTTCTTC. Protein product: CASSAWGSGGSYNEQFF.

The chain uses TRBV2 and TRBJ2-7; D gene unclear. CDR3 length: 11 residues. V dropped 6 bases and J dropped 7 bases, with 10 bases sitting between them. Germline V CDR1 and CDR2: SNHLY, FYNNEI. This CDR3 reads CASRAYLEQYF. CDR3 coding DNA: TGTGCCAGCAGGGCGTATCTGGAGCAGTACTTC.

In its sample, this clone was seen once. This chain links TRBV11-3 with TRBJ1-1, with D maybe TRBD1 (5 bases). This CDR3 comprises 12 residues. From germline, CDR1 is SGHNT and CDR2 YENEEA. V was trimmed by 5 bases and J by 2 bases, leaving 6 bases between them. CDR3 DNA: TGTGCCAGCAGCCGGGACAACACTGAAGCTTTCTTT. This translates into CASSRDNTEAFF.

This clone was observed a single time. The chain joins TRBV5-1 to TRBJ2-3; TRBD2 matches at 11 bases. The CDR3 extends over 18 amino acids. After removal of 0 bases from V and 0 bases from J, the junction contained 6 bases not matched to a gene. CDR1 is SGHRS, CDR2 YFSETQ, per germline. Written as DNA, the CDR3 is TGCGCCAGCAGCTTGGCAGCTAGCGGGGGGTACAGCACAGATACGCAGTATTTT. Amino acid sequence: CASSLAASGGYSTDTQYF.

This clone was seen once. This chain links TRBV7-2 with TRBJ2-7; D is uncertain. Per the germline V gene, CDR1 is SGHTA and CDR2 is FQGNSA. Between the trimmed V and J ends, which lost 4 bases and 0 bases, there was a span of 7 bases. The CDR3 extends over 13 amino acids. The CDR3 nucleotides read TGTGCCAGCAGCTCCGTGAGCTCCTACGAGCAGTACTTC. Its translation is CASSSVSSYEQYF.

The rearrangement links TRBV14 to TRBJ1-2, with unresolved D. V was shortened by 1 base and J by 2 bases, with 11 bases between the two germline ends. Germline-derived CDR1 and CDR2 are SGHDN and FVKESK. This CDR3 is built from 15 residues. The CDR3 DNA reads TGTGCCAGCAGCCAAGTCTCGGGAATAAACTATGGCTACACCTTC. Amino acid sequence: CASSQVSGINYGYTF.

The CDR3 is CASKLGAGVHYGYTF. The CDR3 DNA reads TGTGCCAGCAAGTTAGGGGCAGGGGTTCACTATGGCTACACCTTC. This chain links TRBV6-5 with TRBJ1-2, with D possibly being TRBD1 (6 bases). CDR1 MNHEY and CDR2 SVGAGI come from the germline V gene. The CDR3 spans 15 residues. The V end lost 7 bases, the J end lost 3 bases, and 18 bases lay between the germline ends.

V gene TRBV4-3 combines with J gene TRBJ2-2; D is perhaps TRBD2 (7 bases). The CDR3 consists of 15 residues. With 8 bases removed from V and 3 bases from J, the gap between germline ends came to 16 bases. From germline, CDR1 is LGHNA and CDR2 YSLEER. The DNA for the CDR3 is TGCGCCAGCGGGGGGGGCCAGGGGTACACCGGGGAGCTGTTTTTT. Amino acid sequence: CASGGGQGYTGELFF.

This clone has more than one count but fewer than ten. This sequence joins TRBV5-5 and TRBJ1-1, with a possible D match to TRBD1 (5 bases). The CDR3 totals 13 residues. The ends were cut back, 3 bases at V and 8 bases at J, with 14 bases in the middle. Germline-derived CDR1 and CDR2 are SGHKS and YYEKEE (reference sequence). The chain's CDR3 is CASSWGPQLEAFF. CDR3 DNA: TGTGCCAGCAGCTGGGGACCGCAACTCGAAGCTTTCTTT.

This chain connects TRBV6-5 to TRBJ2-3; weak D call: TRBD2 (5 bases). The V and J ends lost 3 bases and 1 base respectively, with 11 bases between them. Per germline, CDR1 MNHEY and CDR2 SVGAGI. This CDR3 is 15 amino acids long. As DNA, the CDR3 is TGTGCCAGCAGTTATTTTAGCGCCGGCACAGATACGCAGTATTTT. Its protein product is CASSYFSAGTDTQYF.

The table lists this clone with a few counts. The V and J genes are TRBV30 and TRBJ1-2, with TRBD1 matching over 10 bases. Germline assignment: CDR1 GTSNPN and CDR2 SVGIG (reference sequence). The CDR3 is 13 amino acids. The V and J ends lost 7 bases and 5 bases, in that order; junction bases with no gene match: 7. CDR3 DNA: TGTGCCTTCCCCGGGACAGGGGTTTATGGCTACACCTTC. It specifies CAFPGTGVYGYTF.

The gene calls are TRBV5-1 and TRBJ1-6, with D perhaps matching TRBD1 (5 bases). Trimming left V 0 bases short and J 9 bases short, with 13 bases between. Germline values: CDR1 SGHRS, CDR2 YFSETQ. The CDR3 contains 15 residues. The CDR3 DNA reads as TGCGCCAGCAGCTTGGAAGGGCAGGGCGGTTCACCCCTCCACTTT. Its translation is CASSLEGQGGSPLHF. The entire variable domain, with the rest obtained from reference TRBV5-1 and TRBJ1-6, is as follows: KAGVTQTPRYLIKTRGQQVTLSCSPISGHRSVSWYQQTPGQGLQFLFEYFSETQRNKGNFPGRFSGRQFSNSRSEMNVSTLELGDSALYLCASSLEGQGGSPLHFGNGTRLTVT.

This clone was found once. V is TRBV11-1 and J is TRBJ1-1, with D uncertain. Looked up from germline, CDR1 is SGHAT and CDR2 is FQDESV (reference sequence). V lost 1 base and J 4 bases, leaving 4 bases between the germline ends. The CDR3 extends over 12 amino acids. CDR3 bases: TGTGCCAGCAGCTTAGTGTTCACTGAAGCTTTCTTT. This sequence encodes CASSLVFTEAFF.

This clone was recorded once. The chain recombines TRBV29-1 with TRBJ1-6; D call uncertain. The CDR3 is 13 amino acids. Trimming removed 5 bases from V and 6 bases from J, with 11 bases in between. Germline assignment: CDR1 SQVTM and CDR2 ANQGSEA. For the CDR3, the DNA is TGCAGCGTTAAGGAATGGAGTAATTCACCCCTCCACTTT. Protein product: CSVKEWSNSPLHF.

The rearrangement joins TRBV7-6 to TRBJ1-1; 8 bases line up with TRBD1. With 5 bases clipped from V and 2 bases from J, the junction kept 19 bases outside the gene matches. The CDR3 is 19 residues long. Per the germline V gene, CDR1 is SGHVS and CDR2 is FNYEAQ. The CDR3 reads CASSPQVVRTGGKNTEAFF. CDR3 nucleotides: TGTGCCAGCAGCCCCCAAGTGGTTAGAACAGGGGGGAAAAACACTGAAGCTTTCTTT.